This is a list of T cell receptor beta chains from one sample in a study of cytomegalovirus exposure and HLA in healthy donors. Assay used: immunoSEQ multiplex PCR; TCRdb lists only in-frame clones, some missing. The sample gives around 91,000 clones, more than 70% of which show up once; roughly 2.5% is in the top ten. The sequenced sample was PBMCs. These receptor sequences come from a male donor in good health and CMV-seropositive. Each CDR3 is given with its conserved first and last residue. The D gene is left open where the match is weak. Where a row states a size, it is once, few, many or the class of an expanded clone; other rows omit it.

d_call | cdr3_length | clone_size | j_call | v_call | cdr3_nt | cdr3_aa
. | 13 | . | TRBJ2-3 | TRBV6-5 | TGTGCCAGCAGGTACGACAGGAAAGGAGCGCAGTATTTT | CASRYDRKGAQYF
. | 16 | . | TRBJ2-7 | TRBV19 | TGTGCCAGTAGTCCCAGGGGTGGCGCCTTAAGGAGAGAGCAGTACTTC | CASSPRGGALRREQYF
. | 13 | . | TRBJ1-2 | TRBV9 | TGTGCCAGTTACGGGGGAAGTAACTATGGCTACACCTTC | CASYGGSNYGYTF
TRBD2 | 16 | . | TRBJ2-7 | TRBV6-5 | TGTGCCAGCAGTTACTCACTGACTAGCAGAGACTACGAGCAGTACTTC | CASSYSLTSRDYEQYF
. | 15 | . | TRBJ1-4 | TRBV27 | TGTGCCAGCAGATTCGGACAGACGACCAATGAAAAACTGTTTTTT | CASRFGQTTNEKLFF
. | 13 | . | TRBJ2-1 | TRBV6-5 | TGTGCCAGCAGTTACTCTGGCAACAATGAGCAGTTCTTC | CASSYSGNNEQFF
. | 12 | . | TRBJ1-2 | TRBV15 | TGTGCCACCAGCAGAGCGGGGTTCGGCTACACCTTC | CATSRAGFGYTF
. | 12 | few | TRBJ1-1 | TRBV28 | TGTGCCAGCAGTTTAGTCGCGTCCGCGACTTTCTTT | CASSLVASATFF
. | 14 | . | TRBJ2-3 | TRBV5-1 | TGCGCCAGCAGCTTTGTTGCAGGCACAGATACGCAGTATTTT | CASSFVAGTDTQYF
. | 12 | . | TRBJ1-2 | TRBV30 | TGTGCCTGGGGGGCCGGGAGGTATGGCTACACCTTC | CAWGAGRYGYTF
. | 15 | . | TRBJ1-2 | TRBV18 | TGTGCCAGCTCACCAGGGCAGGGCCCAGGGTATGGCTACACCTTC | CASSPGQGPGYGYTF
. | 15 | . | TRBJ2-1 | TRBV23-1 | TGCGCCAGCAGTCACGGGACAAGCTCCTACAATGAGCAGTTCTTC | CASSHGTSSYNEQFF
TRBD1 | 15 | once | TRBJ2-7 | TRBV2 | TGTGCCAGCAGTGATAGGGGACAGGGCACCTACGAGCAGTACTTC | CASSDRGQGTYEQYF
TRBD1 | 12 | . | TRBJ2-7 | TRBV28 | TGTGCCAGCAGGGACAGGGTGTACGAGCAGTACTTC | CASRDRVYEQYF
. | 14 | . | TRBJ2-3 | TRBV27 | TGTGCCAGCAGTTTTTTGGGGGAGGCAGATACGCAGTATTTT | CASSFLGEADTQYF
TRBD1 | 16 | . | TRBJ2-1 | TRBV25-1 | TGTGCCAGCAGTTCGAACCGGGACAGTGCATCAGGTGAGCAGTTCTTC | CASSSNRDSASGEQFF
. | 15 | . | TRBJ1-2 | TRBV19 | TGTGCCAGTAGTATTCGACTTCCATCCTACTATGGCTACACCTTC | CASSIRLPSYYGYTF
TRBD1 | 14 | . | TRBJ2-3 | TRBV6-4 | TGTGCCAGCAGTGAACAAGGGGGCGCAGATACGCAGTATTTT | CASSEQGGADTQYF
TRBD2 | 16 | . | TRBJ2-5 | TRBV4-1 | TGCGCCAGCAGCCCTACCACCGGGACTAGCGAGGAGACCCAGTACTTC | CASSPTTGTSEETQYF
. | 16 | . | TRBJ2-1 | TRBV7-3 | TGTGCCAGCAGCATACAGGGCTCGAGCTCCTACAATGAGCAGTTCTTC | CASSIQGSSSYNEQFF
TRBD1 | 14 | . | TRBJ1-2 | TRBV6-1 | TGTGCCAGCAGTGATCAAGGGGACAGTTTTGGCTACACCTTC | CASSDQGDSFGYTF
TRBD2 | 15 | . | TRBJ2-7 | TRBV6-1 | TGTGCCAGCAGCCCCACCGGACTAGCCTCCTACGAGCAGTACTTC | CASSPTGLASYEQYF
. | 13 | . | TRBJ2-2 | TRBV10-3 | TGTGCCACCCACACCGGGATGGCCGGGGAGCTGTTTTTT | CATHTGMAGELFF
TRBD2 | 14 | . | TRBJ2-3 | TRBV6-4 | TGTGCCAGCAGTGACCAGCGGGAGCCAGATACGCAGTATTTT | CASSDQREPDTQYF
. | 13 | . | TRBJ2-4 | TRBV28 | TGTGCCAGCAGTTCCCCGCTACCGCCGTTTCAGTACTTC | CASSSPLPPFQYF
. | 14 | . | TRBJ2-2 | TRBV11-3 | TGTGCCAGCTACGGGGACTCGAACACCGGGGAGCTGTTTTTT | CASYGDSNTGELFF
. | 15 | . | TRBJ2-5 | TRBV11-3 | TGTGCCAGCAGCTCAAATCAGGCGCCTCAAGAGACCCAGTACTTC | CASSSNQAPQETQYF
TRBD1 | 17 | . | TRBJ2-7 | TRBV15 | TGTGCCACCAGCAGTTATAGGACAGGGGCCTACTCCTACGAGCAGTACTTC | CATSSYRTGAYSYEQYF
TRBD2 | 17 | . | TRBJ2-1 | TRBV9 | TGTGCCAGCAGCTCCAGGAGCCTAGCGGGAGGATACAATGAGCAGTTCTTC | CASSSRSLAGGYNEQFF
TRBD1 | 13 | . | TRBJ2-5 | TRBV27 | TGTGCCAGCAGCACAGGGGGCGGGGAGACCCAGTACTTC | CASSTGGGETQYF
. | 11 | . | TRBJ1-4 | TRBV25-1 | TGTGCCAGCAGCGACTACGAAAAACTGTTTTTT | CASSDYEKLFF
. | 13 | few | TRBJ2-6 | TRBV7-9 | TGTGCCAGCAGCTTAGGGACAGCAAACGTCCTGACTTTC | CASSLGTANVLTF
TRBD2 | 15 | . | TRBJ2-1 | TRBV9 | TGTGCCAGCAGCGTGATAGCGGGATCTTACAATGAGCAGTTCTTC | CASSVIAGSYNEQFF
TRBD1 | 16 | . | TRBJ1-5 | TRBV7-8 | TGTGCCAGCAGCGGAGGGGACAGGGGTAGCAATCAGCCCCAGCATTTT | CASSGGDRGSNQPQHF
TRBD1 | 12 | once | TRBJ1-5 | TRBV25-1 | TGTGCCAGCAGTGCAGGACAGGGGCCCCAGCATTTT | CASSAGQGPQHF
. | 15 | . | TRBJ2-1 | TRBV5-1 | TGCGCCAGCAGCTTGGAGGCTACCCCGCAGGCGGAGCAGTTCTTC | CASSLEATPQAEQFF
TRBD2 | 15 | . | TRBJ2-3 | TRBV5-1 | TGCGCCAGCAGCTTGTGGGGACTAGACACAGATACGCAGTATTTT | CASSLWGLDTDTQYF
TRBD2 | 17 | . | TRBJ2-3 | TRBV25-1 | TGTGCCAGCAGTGACCAGCGGGACCTTACTGACACAGATACGCAGTATTTT | CASSDQRDLTDTDTQYF
. | 15 | . | TRBJ2-1 | TRBV7-3 | TGTGCCAGCAGCCACGTTGGGGGACTGGGGAATGAGCAGTTCTTC | CASSHVGGLGNEQFF
TRBD2 | 15 | . | TRBJ2-1 | TRBV6-1 | TGTGCCAGCAGATTGGGGACTAGCGGTTACAATGAGCAGTTCTTC | CASRLGTSGYNEQFF
TRBD2 | 17 | . | TRBJ2-7 | TRBV13 | TGTGCCAGCAGCTTGGCCGGGGGATTAGCGGGATATTACGAGCAGTACTTC | CASSLAGGLAGYYEQYF
TRBD1 | 18 | . | TRBJ2-6 | TRBV15 | TGTGCCACCAGCAGAGATAGGACAGGGGGCAGGGGGGCCAACGTCCTGACTTTC | CATSRDRTGGRGANVLTF
TRBD2 | 21 | . | TRBJ2-7 | TRBV30 | TGTGCCTGGAGTAGACCCTGGGGGCGGGGGGCAACGGATAAAACGATTTACGAGCAGTACTTC | CAWSRPWGRGATDKTIYEQYF
TRBD2 | 16 | . | TRBJ2-2 | TRBV27 | TGTGCCAGCACCCTAGCGGGAGGGATAAACACCGGGGAGCTGTTTTTT | CASTLAGGINTGELFF
. | 14 | . | TRBJ1-2 | TRBV19 | TGTGCCAGTAGTTTCCAGGGTGATAACTATGGCTACACCTTC | CASSFQGDNYGYTF
. | 15 | once | TRBJ2-2 | TRBV15 | TGTGCCACCAGCAGAGAAATACAGGGTACCGGGGAGCTGTTTTTT | CATSREIQGTGELFF
TRBD1 | 15 | . | TRBJ1-1 | TRBV7-2 | TGTGCCAGCAGCTTACAGGGACAGGGAGGAACTGAAGCTTTCTTT | CASSLQGQGGTEAFF
. | 15 | . | TRBJ1-5 | TRBV7-9 | TGTGCCAGCAGCTCCCCCGGCGACAGTAATCAGCCCCAGCATTTT | CASSSPGDSNQPQHF
TRBD1 | 17 | few | TRBJ2-7 | TRBV9 | TGTGCCAGCAGCGTAGACAATCCTACAGGGGTGAGGAACGAGCAGTACTTC | CASSVDNPTGVRNEQYF
. | 13 | once | TRBJ1-5 | TRBV27 | TGTGCCAGCAGTTTCATACAGGATCAGCCCCAGCATTTT | CASSFIQDQPQHF
TRBD1 | 16 | . | TRBJ2-3 | TRBV4-2 | TGTGCCAGCAGCCAAGGCGGGACAGGGGGCACAGATACGCAGTATTTT | CASSQGGTGGTDTQYF
. | 13 | . | TRBJ2-3 | TRBV7-8 | TGTGCCAGCAGCTTAGTCCATGTGGATACGCAGTATTTT | CASSLVHVDTQYF
TRBD2 | 16 | . | TRBJ2-1 | TRBV30 | TGTGCCTGGAGTCTTCCTACTAGCGGGAGCTACAATGAGCAGTTCTTC | CAWSLPTSGSYNEQFF
TRBD2 | 15 | . | TRBJ2-3 | TRBV4-2 | TGTGCCAGCAGCCCCCGACTAGCGCCAACAGATACGCAGTATTTT | CASSPRLAPTDTQYF
. | 14 | . | TRBJ1-6 | TRBV7-8 | TGTGCCAGCAGCTTAGAACGGGATAATTCACCCCTCCACTTT | CASSLERDNSPLHF
TRBD2 | 16 | . | TRBJ2-3 | TRBV7-9 | TGTTCCAGCAGCCTGCTGGGACTAGCGACGGTAGATACGCAGTATTTT | CSSSLLGLATVDTQYF